Below are 20 T cell receptor beta chains sequenced from a single sample in a study of PD-1 blockade in classical Hodgkin lymphoma. Clones were read by immunoSEQ multiplex PCR, and TCRdb kept only the in-frame ones, dropping some. In the table there are about 84,000 clones, around 90% of which are singletons. Brentuximab vedotin exposure varied, and every patient relapsed after autologous stem cell transplantation. The source was peripheral blood mononuclear cells (PBMCs), collected at baseline. Receptors originate from a human donor with classical Hodgkin lymphoma.

The chain links TRBV7-9 to TRBJ2-5, with a possible D match to TRBD1 (6 bases). The V and J ends lost 5 bases and 1 base respectively, with 14 bases between them. CDR1 is SEHNR, CDR2 FQNEAQ, per germline (reference sequence). This CDR3 spans 15 amino acids. CDR3 loop: CASSPGQTRQETQYF. DNA of the CDR3: TGTGCCAGCAGCCCAGGACAGACCCGCCAAGAGACCCAGTACTTC.

The chain couples TRBV18 to TRBJ1-1; 8 bases line up with TRBD1. V dropped 1 base and J dropped 2; count of bases not matched to a gene: 6. This CDR3 is 16 amino acids long. Germline-derived CDR1 and CDR2 are KGHSH and LQKENI. CDR3 in amino acids: CASSPRQGAPNTEAFF. The CDR3 region has the DNA TGTGCCAGCTCACCACGGCAGGGGGCACCAAACACTGAAGCTTTCTTT.

The chain is built from TRBV11-2 and TRBJ1-1, with TRBD1 as a possible D gene (5 bases). Germline V gene lookup returns CDR1 SGHAT and CDR2 FQNNGV. This CDR3 is built from 12 residues. Between the trimmed V and J ends, which lost 3 bases and 6 bases, there was a span of 8 bases. The CDR3 loop is CASSLTASEAFF. In nucleotides, the CDR3 is TGTGCCAGCAGCTTGACAGCTTCTGAAGCTTTCTTT. The full variable domain, completed using reference TRBV11-2 and TRBJ1-1, is EAGVAQSPRYKIIEKRQSVAFWCNPISGHATLYWYQQILGQGPKLLIQFQNNGVVDDSQLPKDRFSAERLKGVDSTLKIQPAKLEDSAVYLCASSLTASEAFFGQGTRLTVV.

The chain couples TRBV5-6 to TRBJ2-5; possible D gene TRBD2, 5 bases. Germline V gene lookup returns CDR1 SGHDT and CDR2 YYEEEE. The CDR3 has 14 residues. The V end lost 4 bases, the J end lost 0 bases, and 10 bases lay between the germline ends. The CDR3 DNA sequence: TGTGCCAGCAGCGCCCGGGGATACCAAGAGACCCAGTACTTC. Its translation: CASSARGYQETQYF.

The chain joins TRBV27 to TRBJ2-3, with no clear D. V was clipped by 5 bases and J by 2 bases, with 8 bases between them. This CDR3 has 13 amino acids. CDR1 is MNHEY, CDR2 SMNVEV, per germline (reference sequence). CDR3 DNA sequence: TGTGCCAGCAGTCCCAGGATCACAGATACGCAGTATTTT. It translates to CASSPRITDTQYF.

This clone has just one count. The rearrangement joins TRBV7-9 to TRBJ1-2, with D possibly TRBD1 on 5 matching bases. In germline, CDR1 is SEHNR, CDR2 FQNEAQ (reference sequence). The CDR3 extends over 15 amino acids. V lost 5 bases to trimming and J lost 4 bases, with 17 bases between them. The CDR3 DNA is TGTGCCAGCAGCCCCTGGGGACGTACAGTCTATGGCTACACCTTC. The encoded protein is CASSPWGRTVYGYTF.

The rearrangement uses TRBV16 and TRBJ1-2; maybe TRBD1 (6 bases). Germline V gene sequence: CDR1 KGHSY, CDR2 FQNENV. The CDR3 loop spans 16 amino acids. The V end was cut by 3 bases, the J end by 4 bases, with 18 bases between. This CDR3 reads CASSQTGGRGAYGYTF. In DNA form, the CDR3 reads TGTGCCAGCAGCCAGACCGGCGGCAGGGGCGCCTATGGCTACACCTTC.

The chain combines TRBV7-9 with TRBJ1-3, with 7 bases lining up with TRBD1. CDR1 SEHNR and CDR2 FQNEAQ come from the germline V gene (reference sequence). The V segment lost 5 bases and the J segment 0 bases; nucleotides outside the gene matches: 7. This CDR3 contains 16 residues. The CDR3 bases are TGTGCCAGCAGCCCTCCAGGGGGTCTCTCTGGAAACACCATATATTTT. This translates into CASSPPGGLSGNTIYF.

The V call is TRBV13, the J call TRBJ2-7, with 11 nucleotides matching TRBD2. V shed 5 bases and J 4 bases; nucleotides not matched to a gene: 10. The CDR3 runs 16 residues. CDR1 is PRHDT and CDR2 is FYEKMQ in the germline V gene (reference sequence). The DNA of the CDR3 is TGTGCCAGCAGCCCGAGCGGACTAGCGGGCCTTTACGAGCAGTACTTC. This translates into CASSPSGLAGLYEQYF.

The chain links TRBV18 to TRBJ2-7; D is unclear. This CDR3 region has 13 residues. V was pared by 5 bases and J by 1 base, with 9 bases between. CDR1 is KGHSH, CDR2 LQKENI, per germline. CDR3 sequence: CASSSYASYEQYF. The CDR3 DNA reads TGTGCCAGCTCATCATATGCGTCCTACGAGCAGTACTTC.

The V and J genes are TRBV5-1 and TRBJ1-1, with 8 bases that match TRBD1. CDR1 is SGHRS and CDR2 is YFSETQ in the germline V gene. V shed 4 bases, J shed 4 bases, and the junction held 9 bases outside the gene matches. This CDR3 spans 15 amino acids. The CDR3 nucleotides read TGCGCCAGCAGCGCCGGGCCAGGGGGCACCACTGAAGCTTTCTTT. This gives the protein CASSAGPGGTTEAFF.

The chain carries TRBV6-5 and TRBJ1-3; no firm D call. Germline CDR1 MNHEY, CDR2 SVGAGI. The CDR3 loop spans 16 amino acids. V lost 3 bases, J lost 0 bases, and 12 bases lay in between. The CDR3 here is CASSYGELRSGNTIYF. As DNA, the CDR3 is TGTGCCAGCAGTTATGGGGAGTTACGCTCTGGAAACACCATATATTTT.

This chain joins TRBV4-2 and TRBJ2-3, with D hard to call. This CDR3 is 15 amino acids long. Germline V gives CDR1 LGHNA, CDR2 YNFKEQ. The V end was cut by 0 bases, the J end by 1 base, with 8 bases between. The CDR3 sequence: CASSQEKWGTDTQYF. The CDR3 DNA sequence: TGTGCCAGCAGCCAAGAGAAATGGGGCACAGATACGCAGTATTTT.

The chain uses TRBV28 and TRBJ1-2; D is perhaps TRBD1 (5 bases). V lost 7 bases and J lost 3, with 18 bases in between. This CDR3 spans 15 amino acids. From germline, CDR1 is MDHEN and CDR2 SYDVKM. The CDR3 spells CASKPSGQGDYGYTF. The CDR3 nucleotides are TGTGCCAGCAAGCCGTCCGGGCAGGGTGACTATGGCTACACCTTC.

The chain is built from TRBV27 and TRBJ2-7; 16 nucleotides match TRBD2. Germline CDR1 reads MNHEY; CDR2 reads SMNVEV (reference sequence). V dropped 6 bases and J dropped 0; count of bases not matched to a gene: 8. This CDR3 has 18 amino acids. The CDR3: CASRQPGLAGGGSYEQYF. The CDR3 nucleotides read TGTGCCAGCAGACAACCGGGACTAGCGGGAGGGGGCTCCTACGAGCAGTACTTC.

The gene calls are TRBV4-1 and TRBJ2-3; the D gene could be TRBD1 or TRBD2 (5 bases each). The ends were cut back, 0 bases at V and 4 bases at J, with 14 bases in the middle. Germline CDR1 reads MGHRA; CDR2 reads YSYEKL. The CDR3 is 16 residues long. Here the CDR3 reads CASSQEEGSSPDTQYF. The CDR3 bases are TGCGCCAGCAGCCAAGAAGAGGGGAGTAGCCCAGATACGCAGTATTTT.

V usage is TRBV19 and J usage is TRBJ2-1; 12 bases line up with TRBD2. The trim removed 4 bases at V and 6 bases at J, leaving 4 bases unmatched. The CDR3 sequence is 15 residues long. The V gene's germline CDR1 is LNHDA and CDR2 SQIVND (reference sequence). CDR3 amino acids: CASSKGTSGLNEQFF. The CDR3 coding sequence is TGTGCCAGTAGTAAGGGGACTAGCGGGCTCAATGAGCAGTTCTTC.

The V and J genes are TRBV19 and TRBJ1-5; a possible D gene is TRBD1 (6 bases). CDR1 is LNHDA, CDR2 SQIVND, per germline (reference sequence). Trimming took off 2 bases at V and 3 bases at J, with 8 bases between the two ends. The CDR3 runs to 14 residues. In nucleotides, the CDR3 is TGTGCCAGTAGTATACAGGGGAACAATCAGCCCCAGCATTTT. It encodes CASSIQGNNQPQHF. Combining the CDR3 with reference TRBV19 and TRBJ1-5 gives the whole variable domain DGGITQSPKYLFRKEGQNVTLSCEQNLNHDAMYWYRQDPGQGLRLIYYSQIVNDFQKGDIAEGYSVSREKKESFPLTVTSAQKNPTAFYLCASSIQGNNQPQHFGDGTRLSIL.

The J gene is TRBJ2-1, the V gene TRBV13, with 9 bases fitting TRBD1. In germline, CDR1 is PRHDT, CDR2 FYEKMQ (reference sequence). The CDR3 covers 16 residues. Trimming removed 4 bases from V and 2 bases from J; junction bases left unmatched: 6. CDR3 sequence: CASSSPGTGTYNEQFF. DNA of the CDR3: TGTGCCAGCAGCTCTCCCGGGACAGGGACCTACAATGAGCAGTTCTTC.

The chain joins TRBV19 to TRBJ1-5, with unresolved D. The germline V gene has CDR1 LNHDA and CDR2 SQIVND (reference sequence). The CDR3 extends over 12 amino acids. Trimming pared 8 bases from V and 0 bases from J, leaving 5 bases between. CDR3 protein: CASRDSNQPQHF. The CDR3 DNA is TGTGCCAGTCGAGATAGCAATCAGCCCCAGCATTTT.